The rows below give T cell receptor beta chains drawn from one sample of a study of brain T cells in children with intractable seizures. TCRdb's table, derived via immunoSEQ multiplex PCR, lists solely in-frame clones and lacks some. The sample lists around 340,000 clones, approximately 93% seen once, with 4.5% to 7% in the top ten. Sequencing used peripheral blood, obtained 5 to 6 months after surgery. The receptors were sampled from a boy under three years old with tuberous sclerosis and intractable seizures. CDR3s include the opening cysteine and the closing phenylalanine or tryptophan. A D gene is named only where the DNA matches it firmly. Not every row has a clone size; where given, it reads once, few, many or a size class.

v_gene: TRBV25-1
abundance: NA
j_gene: TRBJ2-2
d_gene: NA
CDR3nt: TGTGCCAGCAGTGAAATGGGACATCTCGGGGAGCTGTTTTTT
CDR3aa: CASSEMGHLGELFF

v_gene: TRBV11-2
abundance: NA
j_gene: TRBJ2-1
d_gene: TRBD2
CDR3nt: TGTGCCAGCAGCGTAGCGGGAGGGCCCTTTTACAATGAGCAGTTCTTC
CDR3aa: CASSVAGGPFYNEQFF

v_gene: TRBV10-3
abundance: NA
j_gene: TRBJ2-1
d_gene: NA
CDR3nt: TGTGCCATCGGCGCCCTGGGAGGAGAGCAGTTCTTC
CDR3aa: CAIGALGGEQFF

v_gene: TRBV10-3
abundance: NA
j_gene: TRBJ2-7
d_gene: NA
CDR3nt: TGTGCCACGGAGGCGGCGGGAGAGCAGTACTTC
CDR3aa: CATEAAGEQYF

v_gene: TRBV28
abundance: NA
j_gene: TRBJ2-7
d_gene: TRBD2
CDR3nt: TGTGCCAGCAGTTTATGGGTCGCGGGAGGGCTCCTCTCCTACGAGCAGTACTTC
CDR3aa: CASSLWVAGGLLSYEQYF

v_gene: TRBV6-5
abundance: NA
j_gene: TRBJ1-1
d_gene: NA
CDR3nt: TGTGCCAGCACCGCAGGTCCTCGGCCGGTTGAAGCTTTCTTT
CDR3aa: CASTAGPRPVEAFF

v_gene: TRBV4-2
abundance: NA
j_gene: TRBJ2-7
d_gene: NA
CDR3nt: TGTGCCAGCAGCCAAGATACGGTCGTCTACGAGCAGTACTTC
CDR3aa: CASSQDTVVYEQYF

v_gene: TRBV7-9
abundance: NA
j_gene: TRBJ2-7
d_gene: NA
CDR3nt: TGTGCCAGCAGCTTAGCTCAAGACGAGCAGTACTTC
CDR3aa: CASSLAQDEQYF

v_gene: TRBV24-1
abundance: NA
j_gene: TRBJ2-7
d_gene: NA
CDR3nt: TGTGCCACCAGCGGGACAGGGACTAGCGAGCAGTACTTC
CDR3aa: CATSGTGTSEQYF

v_gene: TRBV7-9
abundance: once
j_gene: TRBJ2-3
d_gene: TRBD2
CDR3nt: TGTGCCAGCAGCTTGGGACTAGCGGGGTACGGAGTTACGCAGTATTTT
CDR3aa: CASSLGLAGYGVTQYF

v_gene: TRBV11-3
abundance: NA
j_gene: TRBJ2-2
d_gene: NA
CDR3nt: TGTGCCAGCAGCTTCAACCCCGGGGAGCTGTTTTTT
CDR3aa: CASSFNPGELFF

v_gene: TRBV11-3
abundance: once
j_gene: TRBJ1-4
d_gene: TRBD1
CDR3nt: TGTGCCAGCAGCTTATACAGAGACAGGGGCGGTGAAAAACTGTTTTTT
CDR3aa: CASSLYRDRGGEKLFF

v_gene: TRBV28
abundance: NA
j_gene: TRBJ1-2
d_gene: TRBD1
CDR3nt: TGTGCCAGCAGTTTAGAGACAGGGACCCCCTACACCTTC
CDR3aa: CASSLETGTPYTF

v_gene: TRBV30
abundance: NA
j_gene: TRBJ1-2
d_gene: NA
CDR3nt: TGTGCCTGGAGTGTTATGAAGGAAGGAGGCTACACCTTC
CDR3aa: CAWSVMKEGGYTF

v_gene: TRBV4-1
abundance: NA
j_gene: TRBJ1-5
d_gene: NA
CDR3nt: TGCGCCAGCAGCCAAGATCCACCAAACACGCAGACTTATAGCAATCAGCCCCAGCATTTT
CDR3aa: CASSQDPPNTQTYSNQPQHF

v_gene: TRBV30
abundance: NA
j_gene: TRBJ2-3
d_gene: NA
CDR3nt: TGTGCCTGGGACGATAAGACTAGAAGGCCGATTGCCGATACGCAGTATTTT
CDR3aa: CAWDDKTRRPIADTQYF

v_gene: TRBV10-3
abundance: NA
j_gene: TRBJ2-5
d_gene: NA
CDR3nt: TGTGCCATCAGTGAGGCCGGTGTGCGAGAGACCCAGTACTTC
CDR3aa: CAISEAGVRETQYF

v_gene: TRBV24-1
abundance: NA
j_gene: TRBJ2-3
d_gene: NA
CDR3nt: TGTGCCACCAGTGAAACTATAGCAGGGTCTTTCGGAGATACGCAGTATTTT
CDR3aa: CATSETIAGSFGDTQYF

v_gene: TRBV9
abundance: NA
j_gene: TRBJ1-1
d_gene: NA
CDR3nt: TGTGCCAGCAGCCCCGGGAAGAACACTGAAGCTTTCTTT
CDR3aa: CASSPGKNTEAFF

v_gene: TRBV30
abundance: NA
j_gene: TRBJ2-3
d_gene: NA
CDR3nt: TGTGCCTGGAGTGAAGGGAGGGGGAGCTTAACTAGCACAGATACGCAGTATTTT
CDR3aa: CAWSEGRGSLTSTDTQYF

v_gene: TRBV5-6
abundance: NA
j_gene: TRBJ2-3
d_gene: NA
CDR3nt: TGTGCCAGCAGCATCCCCTACCCGCCTAGCACAGATACGCAGTATTTT
CDR3aa: CASSIPYPPSTDTQYF

v_gene: TRBV7-2
abundance: NA
j_gene: TRBJ2-6
d_gene: TRBD2
CDR3nt: TGTGCCAGCAGCTGGACTAGCTCTGGGGCCAACGTCCTGACTTTC
CDR3aa: CASSWTSSGANVLTF

v_gene: TRBV18
abundance: NA
j_gene: TRBJ1-2
d_gene: TRBD1
CDR3nt: TGTGCCAGCTCACCACCGTATGGCAGGGGGCTGGATGGCTACACCTTC
CDR3aa: CASSPPYGRGLDGYTF

v_gene: TRBV6-6
abundance: NA
j_gene: TRBJ1-2
d_gene: TRBD1
CDR3nt: TGTGCCAGCAGTAGGCCTCCGGGACAGGGGAACTATGGCTACACCTTC
CDR3aa: CASSRPPGQGNYGYTF

v_gene: TRBV7-9
abundance: NA
j_gene: TRBJ1-4
d_gene: NA
CDR3nt: TGTGCCAGCAGCTTAGGCATAAGTAGGGCTGGTGAAAAACTGTTTTTT
CDR3aa: CASSLGISRAGEKLFF

v_gene: TRBV5-4
abundance: NA
j_gene: TRBJ2-2
d_gene: NA
CDR3nt: TGTGCCAGCAGCCGTCGGTCCCCCATGACTAACACCGGGGAGCTGTTTTTT
CDR3aa: CASSRRSPMTNTGELFF

v_gene: TRBV19
abundance: NA
j_gene: TRBJ2-1
d_gene: TRBD2
CDR3nt: TGTGCCAGTAGTAAGGTAGCGGGGGCCCCCGGTGAGCAGTTCTTC
CDR3aa: CASSKVAGAPGEQFF

v_gene: TRBV9
abundance: NA
j_gene: TRBJ2-3
d_gene: NA
CDR3nt: TGTGCCAGCAGCGTCAGTGGCGCCTCTAGCACAGATACGCAGTATTTT
CDR3aa: CASSVSGASSTDTQYF

v_gene: TRBV28
abundance: NA
j_gene: TRBJ2-1
d_gene: NA
CDR3nt: TGTGCCAGCAGGCTCCCGGGAGCAGGATACAATGAGCAGTTCTTC
CDR3aa: CASRLPGAGYNEQFF

v_gene: TRBV5-6
abundance: NA
j_gene: TRBJ1-2
d_gene: NA
CDR3nt: TGTGCCAGCAGCTTGGGGGCTTTGCGGGGCTACACCTTC
CDR3aa: CASSLGALRGYTF

v_gene: TRBV19
abundance: NA
j_gene: TRBJ1-5
d_gene: TRBD1
CDR3nt: TGTGCCAGTAGTATAGATTCTTCAGGGGGCTTTCAGCCCCAGCATTTT
CDR3aa: CASSIDSSGGFQPQHF

v_gene: TRBV30
abundance: NA
j_gene: TRBJ2-7
d_gene: NA
CDR3nt: TGTGCCTGGAGTTACCGATGGGTCCACGAGCAGTACTTC
CDR3aa: CAWSYRWVHEQYF

v_gene: TRBV11-3
abundance: NA
j_gene: TRBJ2-1
d_gene: TRBD1
CDR3nt: TGTGCCAGCAGCTCCCGGGACAGCCACAATGAGCAGTTCTTC
CDR3aa: CASSSRDSHNEQFF

v_gene: TRBV27
abundance: NA
j_gene: TRBJ1-5
d_gene: NA
CDR3nt: TGTGCCAGCAGCCTCGCGGGGCTGACTCAGCCCCAGCATTTT
CDR3aa: CASSLAGLTQPQHF

v_gene: TRBV10-2
abundance: NA
j_gene: TRBJ2-1
d_gene: TRBD2
CDR3nt: TGCGCCAGCAGTACCTCCGTAGCGGGGGGATACAATGAGCAGTTCTTC
CDR3aa: CASSTSVAGGYNEQFF

v_gene: TRBV6-6
abundance: NA
j_gene: TRBJ2-7
d_gene: TRBD1
CDR3nt: TGTGCCAGCAGTCGAACCGGGACAGGAACCTACGAGCAGTACTTC
CDR3aa: CASSRTGTGTYEQYF

v_gene: TRBV19
abundance: NA
j_gene: TRBJ2-7
d_gene: NA
CDR3nt: TGTGCCAGTAGTAAAAAACCAACCTACGAGCAGTACTTC
CDR3aa: CASSKKPTYEQYF

v_gene: TRBV27
abundance: NA
j_gene: TRBJ2-1
d_gene: NA
CDR3nt: TGTGCCAGCAGTCTCTCGTCTACGAACAATGAGCAGTTCTTC
CDR3aa: CASSLSSTNNEQFF

v_gene: TRBV28
abundance: NA
j_gene: TRBJ1-2
d_gene: NA
CDR3nt: TGTGCCAGCAGCTCAACCCGGCGCAGGTATGGGCTATATGGCTACACCTTC
CDR3aa: CASSSTRRRYGLYGYTF

v_gene: TRBV28
abundance: NA
j_gene: TRBJ1-2
d_gene: NA
CDR3nt: TGTGCCAGCAGAAACGGGGGGAACTATGGCTACACCTTC
CDR3aa: CASRNGGNYGYTF

v_gene: TRBV3-1/TRBV3-2
abundance: NA
j_gene: TRBJ2-7
d_gene: TRBD1
CDR3nt: TGTGCCAGCAGCCACGGATCTACAGGGGACCCCTACGAGCAGTACTTC
CDR3aa: CASSHGSTGDPYEQYF

v_gene: TRBV7-3
abundance: NA
j_gene: TRBJ2-2
d_gene: TRBD1
CDR3nt: TGTGCCAGCAGCCCCTGGGGACAGAGCTCCGGGGAGCTGTTTTTT
CDR3aa: CASSPWGQSSGELFF

v_gene: TRBV7-9
abundance: once
j_gene: TRBJ2-2
d_gene: TRBD1
CDR3nt: TGTGCCAGCAGCTCCCTGGGGAAAAACGGCGACAGGGGACACGGGGAGCTGTTTTTT
CDR3aa: CASSSLGKNGDRGHGELFF

v_gene: TRBV3-1/TRBV3-2
abundance: few
j_gene: TRBJ2-7
d_gene: NA
CDR3nt: TGTGCCAGCAGCCAGAGCTACGAGCAGTACTTC
CDR3aa: CASSQSYEQYF

v_gene: TRBV7-8
abundance: NA
j_gene: TRBJ1-5
d_gene: NA
CDR3nt: TGTGCCAGCAGTCCAATGGGGACCTCATCCAATCAGCCCCAGCATTTT
CDR3aa: CASSPMGTSSNQPQHF

v_gene: TRBV2
abundance: NA
j_gene: TRBJ2-7
d_gene: NA
CDR3nt: TGTGCCAGCAGGACGACGACAGGCTACGAGCAGTACTTC
CDR3aa: CASRTTTGYEQYF

v_gene: TRBV23-1
abundance: NA
j_gene: TRBJ1-3
d_gene: NA
CDR3nt: TGCGCCAGCAGCCTAGGTGGTCCGGAAAACACCATATATTTT
CDR3aa: CASSLGGPENTIYF

v_gene: TRBV7-3
abundance: NA
j_gene: TRBJ2-1
d_gene: NA
CDR3nt: TGTGCCAGCAGTCAAGGTCCGGGGGACAATGAGCAGTTCTTC
CDR3aa: CASSQGPGDNEQFF

v_gene: TRBV5-5
abundance: NA
j_gene: TRBJ2-2
d_gene: NA
CDR3nt: TGTGCCAGCAGCTGGCCGGGTTCCAGAACCGGGGAGCTGTTTTTT
CDR3aa: CASSWPGSRTGELFF

v_gene: TRBV7-9
abundance: few
j_gene: TRBJ1-3
d_gene: TRBD1
CDR3nt: TGTGCCAGCAGCCCCACACAGGGGCAAGAATCTGGAAACACCATATATTTT
CDR3aa: CASSPTQGQESGNTIYF

v_gene: TRBV30
abundance: NA
j_gene: TRBJ1-4
d_gene: TRBD1
CDR3nt: TGTGCCTGGAGGGCTCGGCGATGGACAGGGGGTATTTGGGCAGCAACTAATGAAAAACTGTTTTTT
CDR3aa: CAWRARRWTGGIWAATNEKLFF

v_gene: TRBV25-1
abundance: NA
j_gene: TRBJ1-1
d_gene: TRBD1
CDR3nt: TGTGCCAGCAGTGAATACAAGAACAGGGGAGCTTTCTTT
CDR3aa: CASSEYKNRGAFF

v_gene: TRBV7-9
abundance: NA
j_gene: TRBJ1-2
d_gene: NA
CDR3nt: TGTGCCAGCAGCGATACTGGGACTAACTATGGCTACACCTTC
CDR3aa: CASSDTGTNYGYTF

v_gene: TRBV25-1
abundance: NA
j_gene: TRBJ2-5
d_gene: NA
CDR3nt: TGTGCCAGCAGTGATTTATCCAGGGGCGACGAAGAGACCCAGTACTTC
CDR3aa: CASSDLSRGDEETQYF

v_gene: TRBV29-1
abundance: NA
j_gene: TRBJ2-7
d_gene: TRBD2
CDR3nt: TGCAGCGTTGAGATGGCGGGAGGGCCGAAATACGAGCAGTACTTC
CDR3aa: CSVEMAGGPKYEQYF

v_gene: TRBV11-3
abundance: NA
j_gene: TRBJ1-3
d_gene: TRBD1
CDR3nt: TGTGCCAGCAGCCCGAAGACAGGGTCTGGAAACACCATATATTTT
CDR3aa: CASSPKTGSGNTIYF

v_gene: TRBV19
abundance: NA
j_gene: TRBJ2-1
d_gene: NA
CDR3nt: TGTGCCAGTAGTATTCGGGGTTTAGATGAGCAGTTCTTC
CDR3aa: CASSIRGLDEQFF

v_gene: TRBV2
abundance: NA
j_gene: TRBJ2-3
d_gene: NA
CDR3nt: TGTGCCAGCACTATGACTGATAATCAGTATTTT
CDR3aa: CASTMTDNQYF

v_gene: TRBV6-6
abundance: NA
j_gene: TRBJ1-3
d_gene: TRBD1
CDR3nt: TGTGCCAGCAAGCCGGGACAGAACTCTGGAAACACCATATATTTT
CDR3aa: CASKPGQNSGNTIYF